The entry below describes one T cell receptor beta chain. In the source study's methods: Estimation of nucleated cell counts was performed using reference gene primer amplification. The repertoire was sequenced with immunoSEQ multiplex PCR; TCRdb's copy has only in-frame clones and lacks some. That table is the source of V, J and clone size, and D and trimming were worked out from the DNA. The table lists around 250,000 clones, around four fifths of them singletons. The data were obtained in a study of blood T cell repertoires in COVID-19. Study as a whole: The United States, Italy and Spain supplied acute and convalescent COVID-19 samples. T cells, B-cell-depleted T cells, or PBMCs provided the cDNA or gDNA that served as material.

V lost 2 bases, J lost 7 bases, and 11 bases lay in between. The CDR3 spans 14 residues. The germline CDR1 and CDR2 sequences are LGHDT and YNNKEL (reference sequence). The rearrangement joins TRBV3-1 (or the pseudogene TRBV3-2) to TRBJ2-2, with D maybe TRBD1 (6 bases). This TCR derives from an older man with acute or convalescent COVID-19. Sample: peripheral blood. DNA of the CDR3: TGTGCCAGCAGCCAAACAGGGCGTGGCGGGGAGCTGTTTTTT. This encodes CASSQTGRGGELFF.